Listed below are T cell receptor beta chains from one sample, sequenced in a study of blood T cells in healthy people across ages. TCRdb used MiXCR to reprocess the 5' RACE reads, holding one entry per CDR3 protein. This table holds 2 million or so distinct CDR3 sequences, less than 50% found once. The sequenced material came from blood. The receptors originated from a woman in her thirties or forties in good health. The CDR3 runs from the conserved cysteine through the conserved F or W. D genes are given only for firm matches. Rows give clone size only sometimes, using once, few, many, or a class for an expanded clone.

abundance,v_gene,d_gene,j_gene,CDR3nt,CDR3aa
NA,TRBV4-3,NA,TRBJ2-5,TGCGCCAGCGGCCAAGATCTTCCCAGGCAAGAGACCCAGTACTTC,CASGQDLPRQETQYF
NA,TRBV20-1,NA,TRBJ1-6,TGCAGTGCTAGAGAGACCACAGGGCGTAATTCACCCCTCCACTTT,CSARETTGRNSPLHF
NA,TRBV24-1,TRBD2,TRBJ2-7,TGTGCCACCAGTGATTTTACGTTCGGACTAGCGGACCACAATGAGCAGTACTTC,CATSDFTFGLADHNEQYF
NA,TRBV12-5,NA,TRBJ2-4,TGTGCTAGGGGCCCCCGACCCCCAGGGGTTGACAAAAACATTCAGTACTTC,CARGPRPPGVDKNIQYF
NA,TRBV7-9,TRBD1,TRBJ1-1,TGTGCTAGCAGCATACCAACAAAGGGGGCAGGCACTGAAGCTTTCTTT,CASSIPTKGAGTEAFF
NA,TRBV28,TRBD1,TRBJ1-2,TGTGCCAGCAGTCAACTCCCCGGGACAGGGGTTAACTATGGCTACACCTTC,CASSQLPGTGVNYGYTF
NA,TRBV5-1,NA,TRBJ1-1,TGCGCCAGCAGCCTCCAATCAGGGGTGAACACTGAAGCTTTCTTT,CASSLQSGVNTEAFF
NA,TRBV5-4,TRBD2,TRBJ2-3,TGTGCCAGCAGCTTGGAGGCTAGCGGGCGAATAGATACGCAGTATTTT,CASSLEASGRIDTQYF
NA,TRBV7-8,NA,TRBJ1-2,TGTGCCAGCAGCCCAACTACCGTCAGGCACACCTTC,CASSPTTVRHTF
few,TRBV29-1,NA,TRBJ2-1,TGCAGCGTCAGCAGGCCCCCCGCCCTTTACAATGAGCAGTTCTTC,CSVSRPPALYNEQFF
NA,TRBV6-5,NA,TRBJ2-4,TGTGCCAGCAGCCCTACCGGACAGCAAAACATTCAGTACTTC,CASSPTGQQNIQYF
NA,TRBV6-5,TRBD1,TRBJ2-5,TGTGCCAGCAGTTATAACAGGGGCCAAGAGACCCAGTACTTC,CASSYNRGQETQYF
few,TRBV12-3/TRBV12-4,TRBD2,TRBJ2-6,TGTGCCAGCAGTTTGTCCTACGGGGGGTACGATTGGGCCAACGTCCTGACTTTC,CASSLSYGGYDWANVLTF
few,TRBV7-2,NA,TRBJ2-3,TGTGCCAGCAGCTTATGGGGTCCCGGCACAGATACGCAGTATTTT,CASSLWGPGTDTQYF
NA,TRBV20-1,TRBD2,TRBJ2-3,TGCAGTGCTAGTAGGGTAGCGGGGGGCACAGATACGCAGTATTTT,CSASRVAGGTDTQYF
NA,TRBV2,NA,TRBJ2-1,TGTGCCAGCAGTGAAGCAATAAACAATGAGCAGTTCTTC,CASSEAINNEQFF
few,TRBV5-6,NA,TRBJ2-5,TGTGCCAGCAGCCGATCTGGGGGGGGCCTACAAGAGACCCAGTACTTC,CASSRSGGGLQETQYF
NA,TRBV20-1,NA,TRBJ2-5,TGCAGTGCTTGGTTGAACAGTCAAGAGACCCAGTACTTC,CSAWLNSQETQYF
few,TRBV4-3,NA,TRBJ2-7,TGCGCCAGCAGCCAAGGGGAAGGGGGTTACTACGAGCAGTACTTC,CASSQGEGGYYEQYF
few,TRBV25-1,NA,TRBJ2-3,TGTGCCAGCAGTGAGCTCCGGGGGACGCAGTATTTT,CASSELRGTQYF
few,TRBV29-1,NA,TRBJ1-2,TGCAGCGCGGTAGGACGGACATATGGCTACACCTTC,CSAVGRTYGYTF
NA,TRBV6-5,NA,TRBJ1-2,TGTGCCAGCAGTTACTCGCCCGGAAGAAAGTACACCTTC,CASSYSPGRKYTF
NA,TRBV12-3/TRBV12-4,NA,TRBJ2-7,TGTGCCAGCAGCCCTACTCAGAACGCCGCCTACGAGCAGTACTTC,CASSPTQNAAYEQYF
NA,TRBV6-5,NA,TRBJ2-7,TGTGCCAGCAGCACACCGACAAACATTTACGAGCAGTACTTC,CASSTPTNIYEQYF
NA,TRBV27,NA,TRBJ2-7,TGTGCCAGTTCACCCGGGACCCCCATTTGGAAGCAGTACTTC,CASSPGTPIWKQYF
NA,TRBV12-3/TRBV12-4,NA,TRBJ1-1,TGTGCCAGCAGTTTTGTCAGGGTGAATACTGAAGCTTTCTTT,CASSFVRVNTEAFF
NA,TRBV24-1,TRBD2,TRBJ2-7,TGTGCCACCAGTGAGGGCGGGAGAACTGAGCAGTACTTC,CATSEGGRTEQYF
NA,TRBV12-3/TRBV12-4,TRBD1,TRBJ2-3,TGTGCCAGCAGCCCACTGGACAGGGACACAGATACGCAGTATTTT,CASSPLDRDTDTQYF
NA,TRBV7-9,NA,TRBJ2-1,TGTGCCAGCAGCGTAAAACCCACCTATGAGCAGTTCTTC,CASSVKPTYEQFF
NA,TRBV6-5,NA,TRBJ1-2,TGTGCCAGCAGAGTAGTAGGGGAAGAAGGCTACACCTTC,CASRVVGEEGYTF
NA,TRBV7-9,NA,TRBJ2-4,TGTGCCAGCAGCCCCACCGGGGTTCCGGGTGAGCAGTACTTC,CASSPTGVPGEQYF